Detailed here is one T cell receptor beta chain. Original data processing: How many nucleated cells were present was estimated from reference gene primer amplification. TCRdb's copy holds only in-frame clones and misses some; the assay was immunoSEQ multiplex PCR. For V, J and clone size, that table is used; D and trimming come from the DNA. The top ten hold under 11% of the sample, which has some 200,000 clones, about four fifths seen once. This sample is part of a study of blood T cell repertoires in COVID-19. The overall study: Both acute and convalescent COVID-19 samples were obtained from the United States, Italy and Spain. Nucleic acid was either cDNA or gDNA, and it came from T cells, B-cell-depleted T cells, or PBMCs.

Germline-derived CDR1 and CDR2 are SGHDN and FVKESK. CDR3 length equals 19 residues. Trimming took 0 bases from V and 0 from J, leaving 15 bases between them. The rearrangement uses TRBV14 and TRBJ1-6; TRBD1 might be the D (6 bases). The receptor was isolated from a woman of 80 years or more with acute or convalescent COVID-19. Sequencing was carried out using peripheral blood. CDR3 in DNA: TGTGCCAGCAGCCAAGAACGCCGGGACACCTACTCCTATAATTCACCCCTCCACTTT. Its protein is CASSQERRDTYSYNSPLHF.